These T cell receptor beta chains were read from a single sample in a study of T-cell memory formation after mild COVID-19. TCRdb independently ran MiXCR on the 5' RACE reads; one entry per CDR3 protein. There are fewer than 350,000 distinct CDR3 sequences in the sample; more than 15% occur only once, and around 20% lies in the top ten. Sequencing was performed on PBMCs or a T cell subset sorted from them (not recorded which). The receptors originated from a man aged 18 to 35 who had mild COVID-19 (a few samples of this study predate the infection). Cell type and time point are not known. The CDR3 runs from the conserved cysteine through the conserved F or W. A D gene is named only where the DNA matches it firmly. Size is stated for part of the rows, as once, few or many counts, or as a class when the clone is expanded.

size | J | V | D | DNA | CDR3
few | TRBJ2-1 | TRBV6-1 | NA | TGTGCCAGCAGTGAAGGGCAGGGTGGGTATGAGCAGTTCTTC | CASSEGQGGYEQFF
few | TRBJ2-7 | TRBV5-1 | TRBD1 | TGCGCCAGCAGCGACGGACAGGTACACTCCTACGAGCAGTACTTC | CASSDGQVHSYEQYF
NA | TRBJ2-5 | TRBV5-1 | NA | TGCGCCAGCAGCTTGGGGTCCGGGTTGGTAGAGACCCAGTACTTC | CASSLGSGLVETQYF
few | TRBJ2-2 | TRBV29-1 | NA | TGCAGCGCGGGAGAGGGCGGGGAGCTGTTTTTT | CSAGEGGELFF
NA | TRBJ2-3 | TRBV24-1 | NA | TGTGCCACCAGTGACAGCTCTAGCACAGATACGCAGTATTTT | CATSDSSSTDTQYF
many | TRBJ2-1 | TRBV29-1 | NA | TGCAGCGTTGAAGTAACAGGGAGCTCCTACAATGAGCAGTTCTTC | CSVEVTGSSYNEQFF
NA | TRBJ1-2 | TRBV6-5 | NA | TGTGCCAGCAGCCGATCCGGGAAAAACTATGGCTACACCTTC | CASSRSGKNYGYTF
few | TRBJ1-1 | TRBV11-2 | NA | TGTGCCAGCAGTCCCTCTCGGGCTGAAGCTTTCTTT | CASSPSRAEAFF
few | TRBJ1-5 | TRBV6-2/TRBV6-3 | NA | TGTGCCAGCAGTTACACCCGCGAAGCTGAGCCCCAGCATTTT | CASSYTREAEPQHF
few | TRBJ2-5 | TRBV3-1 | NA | TGTGCCAGTTCAGCCATGATGGAAGAGACCCAGTACTTC | CASSAMMEETQYF
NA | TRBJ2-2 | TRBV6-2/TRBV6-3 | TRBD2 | TGTGCCAGCAGTTACGCGGGACTAGTTGGCACCGGGGAGCTGTTTTTT | CASSYAGLVGTGELFF
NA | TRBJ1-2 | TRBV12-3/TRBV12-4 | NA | TGTGCCAGCAGTTTCAGTGTCCCTAACTATGGCTACACCTTC | CASSFSVPNYGYTF
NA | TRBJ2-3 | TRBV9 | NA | TGTGCCAGCAGCGTAGATCCCCAGTCCGTCACCCCGGATACGCAGTATTTT | CASSVDPQSVTPDTQYF
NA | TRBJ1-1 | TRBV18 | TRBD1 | TGTGCCAGCGAGGGACAGGGAGCGAACACTGAAGCTTTCTTT | CASEGQGANTEAFF
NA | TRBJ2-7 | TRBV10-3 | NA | TGTGCCATCAGGGGGGAATTGGCCTACGAGCAGTACTTC | CAIRGELAYEQYF
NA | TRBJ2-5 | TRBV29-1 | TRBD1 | TGCAGCGCCGCACGACAGGGCAAAGAGACCCAGTACTTC | CSAARQGKETQYF
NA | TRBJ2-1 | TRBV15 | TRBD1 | TGTGCCACCAGCCTAGACAGGGGGTCCTACAATGAGCAGTTCTTC | CATSLDRGSYNEQFF
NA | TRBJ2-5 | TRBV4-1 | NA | TGCGCCAGCAGCCATTCTGGTCCCAGGGGCCGGTTTGTGGAGACCCAGTACTTC | CASSHSGPRGRFVETQYF
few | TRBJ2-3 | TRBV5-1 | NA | TGCGCCAGCAGCCCGGGACTGCGTACGCAGTATTTT | CASSPGLRTQYF
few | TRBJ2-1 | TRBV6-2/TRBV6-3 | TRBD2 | TGTGCCAGCAGTTTCGCCCCGGGACTACAAAACAATGAGCAGTTCTTC | CASSFAPGLQNNEQFF
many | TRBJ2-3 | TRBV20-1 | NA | TGCAGTGCTAGAGATGCGGGTGCGCAGTATTTT | CSARDAGAQYF
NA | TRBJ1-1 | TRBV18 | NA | TGTGCCAGCTCAGAACGGAGTGAAGCTTTCTTT | CASSERSEAFF
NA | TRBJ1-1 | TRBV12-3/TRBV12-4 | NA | TGTGCCAGCAGTTTAGCGGTAGGGGCGAACACTGAAGCTTTCTTT | CASSLAVGANTEAFF
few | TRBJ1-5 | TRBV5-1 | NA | TGCGCCAGCAGCTTGGGGGCCGCGGGCAATCAGCCCCAGCATTTT | CASSLGAAGNQPQHF
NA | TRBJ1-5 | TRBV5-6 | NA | TGTGCCAGCAGCTGGGGGGGAGGACCCTATCAGCCCCAGCATTTT | CASSWGGGPYQPQHF
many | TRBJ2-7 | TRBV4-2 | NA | TGTGCCAGCAGCCAAGAAGGTTGGGGGCAGAGCTCCTACGAGCAGTACTTC | CASSQEGWGQSSYEQYF
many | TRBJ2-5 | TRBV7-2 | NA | TGTGCCAGCAGTTTCGGGGCGGGGCAAGAGACCCAGTACTTC | CASSFGAGQETQYF
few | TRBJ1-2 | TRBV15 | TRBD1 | TGTGCCACCAGCAGAGAAACAGGGGGTGGCTACACCTTC | CATSRETGGGYTF
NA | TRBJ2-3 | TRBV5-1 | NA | TGCGCCAGCAGCTTAGGACGGACCGACACAGATACGCAGTATTTT | CASSLGRTDTDTQYF
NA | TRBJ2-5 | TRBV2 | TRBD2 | TGTGCCAGCAGTCCGGGACTAGCGGGGGGCCGCCAAGAGACCCAGTACTTC | CASSPGLAGGRQETQYF
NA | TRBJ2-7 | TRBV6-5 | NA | TGTGCCAGCACCGGGAATACCTACGAGCAGTACTTC | CASTGNTYEQYF
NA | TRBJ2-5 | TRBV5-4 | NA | TGTGCCGCCGCCGGACCCCCGGAGGGAGAGACCCAGTACTTC | CAAAGPPEGETQYF
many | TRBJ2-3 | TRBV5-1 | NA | TGCGCCAGCAGGTCGGACAGCACAGATACGCAGTATTTT | CASRSDSTDTQYF
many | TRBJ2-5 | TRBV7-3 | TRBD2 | TGTGCCAGCAGCCCAGCCGGGGGGAATCAAGAGACCCAGTACTTC | CASSPAGGNQETQYF
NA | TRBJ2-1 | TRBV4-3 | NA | TGCGCCAGCAGCCAAGACGAGGGGATTTCCTACAATGAGCAGTTCTTC | CASSQDEGISYNEQFF
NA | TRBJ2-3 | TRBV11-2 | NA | TGTGCCAGCGGCCGAGGCCAGAACCCCTCAGATACGCAGTATTTT | CASGRGQNPSDTQYF
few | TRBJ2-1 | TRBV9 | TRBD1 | TGTGCCAGCAGCGGGCGGGACAGGGCCTACAATGAGCAGTTCTTC | CASSGRDRAYNEQFF
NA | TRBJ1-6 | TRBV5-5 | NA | TGTGCCAGCAGCTCGGTAAGACAGGACGAACTGGGTAATTCACCCCTCCACTTT | CASSSVRQDELGNSPLHF
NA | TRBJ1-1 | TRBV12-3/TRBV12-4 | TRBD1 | TGTGCCAGCAGTACAGGGGAAGAAACTCTCGGTGAAGCTTTCTTT | CASSTGEETLGEAFF
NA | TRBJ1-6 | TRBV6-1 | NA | TGTGCCAGCAGGGAAAGGGTGGGCAATTCACCCCTCCACTTT | CASRERVGNSPLHF
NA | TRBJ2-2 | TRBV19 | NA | TGTGCCAGTAGCGTCGGCCCGAACACCGGGGAGCTGTTTTTT | CASSVGPNTGELFF
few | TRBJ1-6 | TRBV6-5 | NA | TGTGCCAGCAGTTACGATAGAGGGACGGCCCATTCACCCCTCCACTTT | CASSYDRGTAHSPLHF
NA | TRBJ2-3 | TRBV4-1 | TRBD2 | TGCGCCAGCAGCCAAGCTAGCGGGGGAAGAGATACGCAGTATTTT | CASSQASGGRDTQYF
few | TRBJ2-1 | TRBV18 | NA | TGTGCCAGCTCACCACAGGCAGGGGATAGAGCCAATGAGCAGTTCTTC | CASSPQAGDRANEQFF
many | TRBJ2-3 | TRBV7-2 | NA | TGTGCCAGCAGTCCCCGCCCAGATACGCAGTATTTT | CASSPRPDTQYF